This is a list of T cell receptor beta chains from one sample in a study of T cells after yellow fever vaccination. TCRdb itself ran the 5' RACE reads through MiXCR, one entry per CDR3 protein. The sample lists 300,000 to 350,000 distinct CDR3 sequences; roughly 10% were seen once. Here the sequenced sample was CD4+ T cells sorted from PBMCs, taken 45 days after the yellow fever booster vaccination. The receptor source for this set is a man younger than 30 who received the YFV17D yellow fever vaccine. The CDR3 runs from the conserved cysteine through the conserved F or W. A D gene is named only where the DNA matches it firmly. Clone size is not always given. Where it is, it says once, few, many or a class for expanded clones.

j_call	clone_size	d_call	v_call	cdr3_aa	cdr3_nt
TRBJ2-5	few	TRBD2	TRBV5-1	CASRLAGQETQYF	TGCGCCAGCAGGCTAGCGGGCCAAGAGACCCAGTACTTC
TRBJ1-3	few	-	TRBV20-1	CSAPAGGSGNTIYF	TGCAGTGCCCCCGCCGGGGGCTCTGGAAACACCATATATTTT
TRBJ1-2	-	-	TRBV5-4	CARSRDGYGYTF	TGTGCCAGATCCCGGGACGGCTATGGCTACACCTTC
TRBJ1-3	many	-	TRBV4-1	CASSPPGRERGNTIYF	TGCGCCAGCAGCCCCCCCGGGAGAGAACGCGGCAACACCATATATTTT
TRBJ2-1	-	-	TRBV5-5	CASSFLGGGEQFF	TGTGCCAGCAGCTTCTTGGGCGGAGGTGAGCAGTTCTTC
TRBJ1-2	few	-	TRBV10-3	CAISVNPEGYGYTF	TGTGCCATCAGTGTTAACCCGGAGGGCTATGGCTACACCTTC
TRBJ2-3	many	-	TRBV5-5	CASSLERYGRGTDTQYF	TGTGCCAGCAGCTTGGAACGATATGGACGGGGGACAGATACGCAGTATTTT
TRBJ1-2	many	-	TRBV4-3	CASSQSSGRGYTF	TGCGCCAGCAGCCAGAGCTCGGGGCGCGGCTACACCTTC
TRBJ2-5	few	TRBD2	TRBV5-1	CASSAYSPGGETQYF	TGCGCCAGCAGCGCCTACAGTCCGGGAGGGGAGACCCAGTACTTC
TRBJ2-5	-	-	TRBV20-1	CSARDPGRETQYF	TGCAGTGCTAGAGATCCAGGGAGGGAGACCCAGTACTTC
TRBJ2-3	-	-	TRBV7-2	CASSPTGTVLSDTQYF	TGTGCCAGCAGCCCTACGGGAACAGTCCTGAGTGATACGCAGTATTTT
TRBJ1-2	many	-	TRBV12-3/TRBV12-4	CASSRDRLYGYTF	TGTGCCAGCAGTCGGGACCGCCTCTATGGCTACACCTTC
TRBJ2-3	-	TRBD2	TRBV7-2	CASSRSGDADTQYF	TGTGCCAGCAGCCGCAGCGGGGATGCAGATACGCAGTATTTT
TRBJ1-1	-	-	TRBV7-3	CASSTQTDTEAFF	TGTGCCAGCAGCACCCAGACAGACACTGAAGCTTTCTTT
TRBJ2-3	-	TRBD2	TRBV20-1	CSAARLAGGADTQYF	TGCAGTGCTGCGAGGCTAGCGGGGGGGGCCGATACGCAGTATTTT
TRBJ2-3	-	TRBD1	TRBV7-8	CASSVRDRGIADTQYF	TGTGCCAGCAGCGTCCGGGACAGGGGAATCGCAGATACGCAGTATTTT
TRBJ2-5	-	-	TRBV4-1	CASSRGAVQETQYF	TGCGCCAGCAGCCGAGGGGCAGTCCAAGAGACCCAGTACTTC
TRBJ2-3	many	-	TRBV12-3/TRBV12-4	CASSPRTGTQYF	TGTGCCAGCAGCCCCCGCACGGGTACGCAGTATTTT
TRBJ1-6	-	-	TRBV5-1	CASSLGRDSPLHF	TGCGCCAGCAGCCTGGGGAGGGATTCACCCCTCCACTTT
TRBJ2-2	many	TRBD1	TRBV7-2	CASIDRGHTGELFF	TGTGCCAGCATAGACAGGGGGCACACCGGGGAGCTGTTTTTT
TRBJ1-2	few	-	TRBV30	CAWGYGYTF	TGTGCCTGGGGGTATGGCTACACCTTC
TRBJ2-3	few	TRBD2	TRBV7-3	CASSLDGSGGVNTQYF	TGTGCCAGCAGCTTAGATGGTAGCGGGGGTGTAAATACGCAGTATTTT
TRBJ1-4	few	-	TRBV7-6	CASRPRQWGEKLFF	TGTGCCAGCAGACCGAGGCAATGGGGTGAAAAACTGTTTTTT
TRBJ1-6	-	TRBD1	TRBV13	CASGTGHNSPLHF	TGTGCCAGTGGGACAGGACATAATTCACCCCTCCACTTT
TRBJ2-5	few	-	TRBV12-3/TRBV12-4	CASSRGYLRQETQYF	TGTGCCAGCAGTCGAGGGTACCTAAGACAAGAGACCCAGTACTTC
TRBJ2-2	many	-	TRBV27	CASSFAGVNTGELFF	TGTGCCAGCAGTTTTGCAGGGGTGAACACCGGGGAGCTGTTTTTT
TRBJ2-1	few	TRBD2	TRBV4-3	CASSQEPPLAGNEQFF	TGCGCCAGCAGCCAAGAACCCCCTCTAGCGGGGAATGAGCAGTTCTTC
TRBJ2-3	-	-	TRBV2	CASSEVRGGDTQYF	TGTGCCAGCAGTGAAGTCAGGGGGGGTGATACGCAGTATTTT
TRBJ1-1	few	-	TRBV13	CASSLERIYAGDFTEAFF	TGTGCCAGCAGCTTAGAACGTATCTATGCAGGGGACTTCACTGAAGCTTTCTTT
TRBJ2-7	medium-sized	TRBD2	TRBV7-2	CASSPSGGPYEQYF	TGTGCCAGCAGCCCTAGCGGGGGGCCCTACGAGCAGTACTTC
TRBJ2-7	many	TRBD2	TRBV6-5	CASSYSSGAPREQYF	TGTGCCAGCAGTTACTCAAGCGGGGCGCCTAGGGAGCAGTACTTC
TRBJ2-1	many	TRBD2	TRBV14	CASSQDGQRGQFF	TGTGCCAGCAGCCAAGATGGTCAGCGGGGGCAGTTCTTC
TRBJ2-7	-	-	TRBV6-6	CASSRQYEQYF	TGTGCCAGCAGCCGACAATACGAGCAGTACTTC
TRBJ1-4	-	-	TRBV5-1	CASSLDYATNEKLFF	TGCGCCAGCAGCTTGGATTACGCAACTAATGAAAAACTGTTTTTT
TRBJ2-5	-	-	TRBV14	CASSSRARGETQYF	TGTGCCAGCAGCTCCCGGGCGAGGGGGGAGACCCAGTACTTC
TRBJ2-5	many	TRBD2	TRBV20-1	CSARRLAGGLDGETQYF	TGCAGTGCTCGCAGACTAGCGGGGGGATTGGACGGAGAGACCCAGTACTTC
TRBJ2-1	few	-	TRBV7-6	CASSSAGYEQFF	TGTGCCAGCAGCTCCGCCGGGTATGAGCAGTTCTTC
TRBJ2-4	-	-	TRBV5-1	CASSFYPTAKNIQYF	TGCGCCAGCAGCTTTTACCCGACAGCCAAAAACATTCAGTACTTC
TRBJ2-2	many	-	TRBV6-8	CASSKVELDLTGELFF	TGTGCCAGCAGCAAGGTGGAACTAGACCTCACCGGGGAGCTGTTTTTT
TRBJ2-2	-	TRBD2	TRBV7-3	CASSLAGGRNTGELFF	TGTGCCAGCAGCCTAGCGGGGGGCCGAAACACCGGGGAGCTGTTTTTT
TRBJ2-2	-	-	TRBV7-2	CASSYVVGGELFF	TGTGCCAGCAGCTATGTTGTTGGCGGGGAGCTGTTTTTT
TRBJ1-1	few	TRBD1	TRBV18	CASATGLNTEAFF	TGTGCCAGCGCGACAGGGCTGAACACTGAAGCTTTCTTT
TRBJ1-2	many	-	TRBV11-2	CASSPDRQGGYTF	TGTGCCAGCAGCCCCGACAGGCAGGGTGGCTACACCTTC
TRBJ2-5	-	-	TRBV7-2	CASSFSAHQETQYF	TGTGCCAGCAGCTTCAGCGCCCATCAAGAGACCCAGTACTTC
TRBJ1-2	-	-	TRBV5-1	CASSPGETYGYTF	TGCGCCAGCAGCCCGGGGGAGACCTATGGCTACACCTTC
TRBJ1-1	-	TRBD1	TRBV20-1	CSAGQGANTEAFF	TGCAGTGCTGGACAGGGGGCGAACACTGAAGCTTTCTTT
TRBJ2-1	many	-	TRBV11-2	CASSKEYNEQFF	TGTGCCAGCAGCAAAGAATACAATGAGCAGTTCTTC
TRBJ1-1	few	-	TRBV15	CATSGPATGNTEAFF	TGTGCCACCAGCGGTCCAGCGACAGGGAACACTGAAGCTTTCTTT
TRBJ2-3	few	-	TRBV5-4	CASSLEVTSTDTQYF	TGTGCCAGCAGCTTGGAGGTTACTAGCACAGATACGCAGTATTTT
TRBJ2-2	-	TRBD1	TRBV18	CASSPKQGANTGELFF	TGTGCCAGCTCACCTAAACAGGGGGCGAACACCGGGGAGCTGTTTTTT
TRBJ1-2	-	TRBD1	TRBV7-2	CASSQDRDRSLGTF	TGTGCCAGCAGCCAGGACAGGGACCGATCATTAGGCACCTTC
TRBJ1-2	-	TRBD1	TRBV7-2	CASSLVVAGGGYTF	TGTGCCAGCAGCTTAGTTGTGGCAGGGGGAGGCTACACCTTC
TRBJ2-3	few	-	TRBV6-2/TRBV6-3	CASSYYPDTQYF	TGTGCCAGCAGTTACTATCCGGATACGCAGTATTTT
TRBJ2-3	many	TRBD2	TRBV5-1	CASSWRGDGTDTQYF	TGCGCCAGCAGCTGGCGGGGGGATGGCACAGATACGCAGTATTTT
TRBJ2-1	-	TRBD2	TRBV10-3	CAIRDSGGGNEQFF	TGTGCCATCAGGGATAGCGGCGGGGGCAATGAGCAGTTCTTC